This TCR beta chain was sequenced during a study of cytomegalovirus exposure and HLA in healthy donors. The wider study: A previous analysis identified around 120 million unique TCR beta sequences derived from 180 million or so T cells.

This CDR3 comprises 14 residues. Germline CDR1 SGHAT, CDR2 FQNNGV. Trimming took 5 bases from V and 2 from J; bases not matched to a gene: 2. The donors gave bone marrow, and they were healthy. Primers for the PCR totalled 60 Vbeta and 13 Jbeta. TCRdb's copy holds only in-frame clones and misses some; the assay was immunoSEQ multiplex PCR. The table records around 210,000 clones, roughly 85% of them present only once. This chain joins TRBV11-2 and TRBJ2-1, with 8 positions matching TRBD2. The sequencing sample was made of PBMCs. This receptor was taken from a girl aged 2-10 years in good health and CMV-seronegative. Here the CDR3 reads CASSRTSTYNEQFF. The CDR3 DNA reads TGTGCCAGCAGCAGGACTAGCACCTACAATGAGCAGTTCTTC.